Each of the 11 T cell receptor beta chains below was sequenced from the same sample in a study of cytomegalovirus exposure and HLA in healthy donors. The PCR used 60 Vbeta and 13 Jbeta primers. Assay used: immunoSEQ multiplex PCR; TCRdb lists only in-frame clones, some missing. The sample has 200,000 to 250,000 clones, 75% to 85% seen once. Sample: PBMCs. The receptors here all came from a woman aged 55-69 years in good health and CMV-seropositive.

This clone appeared a single time. The chain employs TRBV5-1 and TRBJ2-3; 12 positions agree with TRBD2. Germline V gene data show CDR1 as SGHRS and CDR2 as YFSETQ. The ends lost 0 bases at V and 7 bases at J; junction bases unmatched: 6. The CDR3 runs 16 residues. The CDR3 DNA follows: TGCGCCAGCAGCTTGGAGGGACTAGCGGGCGTTAATACGCAGTATTTT. Residues: CASSLEGLAGVNTQYF.

J is TRBJ2-3 and V is TRBV6-1; D may be TRBD2 (5 bases). The ends were cut back, 5 bases at V and 0 bases at J, with 9 bases in the middle. This CDR3 is built from 14 residues. CDR1 and CDR2 from the germline V gene are MNHNS and SASEGT. The CDR3 sequence: CASSFRGSTDTQYF. In DNA form, the CDR3 reads TGTGCCAGCAGTTTCAGAGGGAGCACAGATACGCAGTATTTT.

Concerning this clone itself: This same CDR3 is encoded by further DNA sequences in the sample. The chain couples TRBV18 to TRBJ1-5; D gene uncertain. CDR1 is KGHSH and CDR2 is LQKENI in the germline V gene. The V end was cut by 2 bases, the J end by 0 bases, with 5 bases between. The CDR3 is made up of 14 amino acids. The CDR3 sequence is CASSPVYSNQPQHF. The CDR3 nucleotides read TGTGCCAGCTCACCAGTATATAGCAATCAGCCCCAGCATTTT.

This clone was counted a single time. The chain employs TRBV2 and TRBJ1-1, with D tentatively TRBD1 (5 bases). The CDR3 is 13 amino acids. Germline CDR1 reads SNHLY; CDR2 reads FYNNEI. Trimming cost V 4 bases and J 3 bases, with 9 bases left between them. This chain's CDR3 is CASSAGPYTEAFF. The CDR3 nucleotides are TGTGCCAGCAGTGCAGGGCCTTACACTGAAGCTTTCTTT.

The chain recombines TRBV18 with TRBJ1-5; the match to TRBD1 covers 10 bases. Germline V lookup: CDR1 KGHSH, CDR2 LQKENI. After removal of 4 bases from V and 5 bases from J, the junction contained 2 bases not matched to a gene. The CDR3 extends over 14 amino acids. CDR3 residues: CASSLGQGDQPQHF. In DNA, the CDR3 is TGTGCCAGCTCACTAGGACAGGGGGATCAGCCCCAGCATTTT.

The rearrangement joins TRBV11-2 to TRBJ2-7, with 7 bases that match TRBD2. The CDR3 extends over 17 amino acids. CDR1 and CDR2 (germline): SGHAT, FQNNGV. V trimming: 3 bases; J trimming: 0 bases; junction bases outside the gene matches: 11. CDR3 amino acids: CASSFSGLRTSSYEQYF. The CDR3 DNA reads as TGTGCCAGCAGCTTCTCGGGACTACGGACCTCCTCCTACGAGCAGTACTTC.

J is TRBJ2-7 and V is TRBV7-2; TRBD2 is a possible D gene (7 bases). The ends were cut back, 5 bases at V and 12 bases at J, with 17 bases in the middle. Germline V CDR1 and CDR2: SGHTA, FQGNSA. This CDR3 contains 12 residues. CDR3 region: CASSIGGVRWYF. DNA of the CDR3: TGTGCCAGCAGCATAGGGGGGGTCCGGTGGTACTTC.

The chain is built from TRBV2 and TRBJ2-7; 8 bases are a match to TRBD2. J lost 2 bases, V lost 8 bases, and 5 bases had no gene match. CDR1 is SNHLY, CDR2 FYNNEI, per germline. The CDR3 loop spans 13 amino acids. The CDR3 region is CASATGLAYEQYF. The CDR3 nucleotides are TGTGCCAGCGCAACGGGACTAGCCTACGAGCAGTACTTC.

J is TRBJ2-3 and V is TRBV7-6; D may be TRBD2 (5 bases). V was cut by 0 bases and J by 6 bases, with 10 bases left in between. The V gene's germline CDR1 is SGHVS and CDR2 FNYEAQ. This CDR3 is 14 amino acids long. The CDR3 DNA sequence: TGTGCCAGCAGCTTAGCATCGGGGTCGGATACGCAGTATTTT. Translated, it gives CASSLASGSDTQYF.

This chain uses TRBV30 with TRBJ1-3; unclear D gene. The germline V and J ends were trimmed by 0 bases and 0 bases, with 9 bases remaining between them. There are 15 residues in the CDR3. Germline CDR1 GTSNPN, CDR2 SVGIG (reference sequence). The CDR3 is CAWSVGRSSGNTIYF. CDR3 in DNA: TGTGCCTGGAGTGTTGGGAGGAGCTCTGGAAACACCATATATTTT.

The rearrangement uses TRBV7-9 and TRBJ1-4; a weak D match, TRBD1 (6 bases). The V and J ends lost 1 base and 3 bases respectively, with 12 bases between them. CDR3 length equals 16 residues. Germline V CDR1 and CDR2: SEHNR, FQNEAQ (reference sequence). CDR3 in DNA: TGTGCCAGCAGCTTAGACCTGGGGGCGGCTAATGAAAAACTGTTTTTT. Translating it yields CASSLDLGAANEKLFF.